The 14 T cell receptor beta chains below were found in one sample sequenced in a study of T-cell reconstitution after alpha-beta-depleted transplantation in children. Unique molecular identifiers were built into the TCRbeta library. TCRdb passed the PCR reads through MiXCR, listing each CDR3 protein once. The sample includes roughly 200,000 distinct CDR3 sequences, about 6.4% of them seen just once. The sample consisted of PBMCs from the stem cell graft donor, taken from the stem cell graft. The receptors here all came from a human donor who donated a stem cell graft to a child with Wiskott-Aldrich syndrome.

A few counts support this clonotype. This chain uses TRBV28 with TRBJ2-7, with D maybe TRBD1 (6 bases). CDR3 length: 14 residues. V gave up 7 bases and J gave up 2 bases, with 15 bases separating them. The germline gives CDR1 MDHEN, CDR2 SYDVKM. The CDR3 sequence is CASTTSRGPYEQYF. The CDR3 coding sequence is TGTGCCAGCACGACTTCCAGGGGTCCCTACGAGCAGTACTTC.

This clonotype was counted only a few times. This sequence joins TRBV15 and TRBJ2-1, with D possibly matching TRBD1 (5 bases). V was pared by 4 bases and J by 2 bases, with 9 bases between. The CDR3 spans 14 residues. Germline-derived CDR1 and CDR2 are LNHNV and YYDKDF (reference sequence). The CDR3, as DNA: TGTGCCACCAGCAAGGCAGGGACCTACAATGAGCAGTTCTTC. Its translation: CATSKAGTYNEQFF.

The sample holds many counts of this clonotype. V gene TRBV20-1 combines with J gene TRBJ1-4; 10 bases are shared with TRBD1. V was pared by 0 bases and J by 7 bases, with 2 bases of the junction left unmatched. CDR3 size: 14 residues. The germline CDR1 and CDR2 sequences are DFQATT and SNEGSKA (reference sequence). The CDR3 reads CSARDDRGLEKLFF. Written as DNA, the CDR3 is TGCAGTGCTAGAGATGACAGGGGGCTTGAAAAACTGTTTTTT.

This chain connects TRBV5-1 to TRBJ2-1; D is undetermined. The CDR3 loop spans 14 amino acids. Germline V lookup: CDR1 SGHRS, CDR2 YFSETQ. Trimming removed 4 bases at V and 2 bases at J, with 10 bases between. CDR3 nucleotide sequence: TGCGCCAGCAGCCTGGACGTAGCCTACAATGAGCAGTTCTTC. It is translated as CASSLDVAYNEQFF.

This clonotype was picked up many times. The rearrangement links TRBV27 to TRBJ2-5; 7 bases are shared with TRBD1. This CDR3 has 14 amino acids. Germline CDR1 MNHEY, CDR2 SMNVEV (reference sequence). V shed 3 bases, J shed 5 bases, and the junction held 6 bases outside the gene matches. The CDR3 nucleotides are TGTGCCAGCAGTTTGACAGGGTCCGGGGAGACCCAGTACTTC. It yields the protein CASSLTGSGETQYF.

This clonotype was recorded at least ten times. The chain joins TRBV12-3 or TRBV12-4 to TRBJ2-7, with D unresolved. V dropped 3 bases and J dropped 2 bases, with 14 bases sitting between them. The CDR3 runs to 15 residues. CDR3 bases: TGTGCCAGCAGTTTGAACAGTGGGGTGCCCTACGAGCAGTACTTC. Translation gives CASSLNSGVPYEQYF.

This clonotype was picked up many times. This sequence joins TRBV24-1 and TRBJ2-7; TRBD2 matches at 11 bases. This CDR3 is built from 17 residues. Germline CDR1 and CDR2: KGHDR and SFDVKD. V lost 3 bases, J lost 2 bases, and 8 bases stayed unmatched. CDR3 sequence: CATSDPRTSGSPYEQYF. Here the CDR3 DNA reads TGTGCCACCAGTGATCCGCGGACTAGCGGGTCTCCCTACGAGCAGTACTTC.

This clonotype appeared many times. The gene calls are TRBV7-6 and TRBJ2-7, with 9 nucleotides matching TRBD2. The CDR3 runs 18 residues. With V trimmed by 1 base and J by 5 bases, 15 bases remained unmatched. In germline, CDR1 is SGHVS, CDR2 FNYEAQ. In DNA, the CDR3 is TGTGCCAGCAGCTTAGTTAGCGGGAGCCTCCGACTTTCAGACGAGCAGTACTTC. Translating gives CASSLVSGSLRLSDEQYF.

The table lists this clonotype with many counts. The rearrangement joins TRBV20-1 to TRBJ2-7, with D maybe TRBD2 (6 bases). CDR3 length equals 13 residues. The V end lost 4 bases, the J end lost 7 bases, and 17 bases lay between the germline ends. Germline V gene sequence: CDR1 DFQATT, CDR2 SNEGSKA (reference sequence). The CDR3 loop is CSAKLSGVYEQYF. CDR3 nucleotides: TGCAGTGCTAAACTATCGGGGGTCTATGAGCAGTACTTC.

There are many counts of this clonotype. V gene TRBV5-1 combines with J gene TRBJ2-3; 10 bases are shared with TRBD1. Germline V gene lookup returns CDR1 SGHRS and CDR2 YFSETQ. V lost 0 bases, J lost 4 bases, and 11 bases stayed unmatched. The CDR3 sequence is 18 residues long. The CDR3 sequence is CASSLAGTGVDRADTQYF. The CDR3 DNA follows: TGCGCCAGCAGCTTGGCCGGGACAGGGGTCGATAGGGCAGATACGCAGTATTTT.

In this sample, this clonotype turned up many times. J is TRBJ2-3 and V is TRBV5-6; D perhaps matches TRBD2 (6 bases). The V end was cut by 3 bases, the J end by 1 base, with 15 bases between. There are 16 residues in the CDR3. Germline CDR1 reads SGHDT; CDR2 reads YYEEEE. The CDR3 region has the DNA TGTGCCAGCAGCTCTACCGGGACTTCCCGCACAGATACGCAGTATTTT. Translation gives CASSSTGTSRTDTQYF.

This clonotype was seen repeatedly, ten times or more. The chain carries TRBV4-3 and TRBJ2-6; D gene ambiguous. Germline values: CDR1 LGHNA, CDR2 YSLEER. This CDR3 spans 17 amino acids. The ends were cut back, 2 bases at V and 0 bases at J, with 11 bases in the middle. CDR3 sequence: CASSQTPMISGANVLTF. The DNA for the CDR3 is TGCGCCAGCAGCCAAACCCCTATGATCTCTGGGGCCAACGTCCTGACTTTC.

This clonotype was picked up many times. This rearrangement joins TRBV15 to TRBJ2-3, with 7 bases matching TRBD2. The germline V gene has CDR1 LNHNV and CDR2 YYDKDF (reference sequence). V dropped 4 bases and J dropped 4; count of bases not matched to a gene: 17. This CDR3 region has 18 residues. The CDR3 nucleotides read TGTGCCACCAGCATTAGCGAGGGGATCCCTGGGGGGGCAGATACGCAGTATTTT. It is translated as CATSISEGIPGGADTQYF.

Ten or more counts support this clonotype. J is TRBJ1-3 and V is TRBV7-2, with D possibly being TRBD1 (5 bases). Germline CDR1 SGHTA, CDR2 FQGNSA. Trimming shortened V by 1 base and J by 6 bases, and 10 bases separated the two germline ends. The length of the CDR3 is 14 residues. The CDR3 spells CASSLVGTLNTIYF. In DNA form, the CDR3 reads TGTGCCAGCAGCTTAGTCGGGACCCTAAACACCATATATTTT.